This paragraph covers one TCR beta chain sequence. Trimming stripped 0 bases from V and 4 bases from J, with 16 bases between. CDR1 is DFQATT, CDR2 SNEGSKA, per germline (reference sequence). The CDR3 covers 15 residues. TCRbeta libraries were built with three rounds of nested PCR, modified from ARM-PCR. From the multiplex PCR reads, TCRdb called clonotypes with MiXCR, one entry per CDR3 protein. The sample contains 100,000 or so distinct CDR3 sequences, roughly 60% of which appear only once. This record comes from a study of tumor and adjacent non-tumor tissue in lung cancer. Study context: The cohort had approximately 13 adenocarcinoma, 2 squamous cell and 1 small cell patients. Aged about 31 to 80 years, patients included more than nine men and about 5 women with stage I to III disease.

This sample's RNA came from whole unsorted tissue. Distant lung tissue was collected more than 3 cm away from the tumor edge. The J gene is TRBJ2-7, the V gene TRBV20-1; the D gene could be TRBD1 or TRBD2 (5 bases each). The sequence came from a young man with non-small cell lung cancer. Sequencing was carried out using distant non-tumor lung tissue. The CDR3 region has the DNA TGCAGTGCTAGAGATAGGAGGACACAAGGATACGAGCAGTACTTC. Residues: CSARDRRTQGYEQYF.